This T cell receptor beta chain was retrieved from a study of identical twins. TCRdb independently ran MiXCR on the 5' RACE reads; one entry per CDR3 protein. The sample contains around 1.7 million distinct CDR3 sequences, roughly 35% of which appear only once. This CDR3 spans 18 amino acids. With 2 bases removed from V and 2 bases from J, the gap between germline ends came to 20 bases. Germline V lookup: CDR1 PRHDT, CDR2 FYEKMQ (reference sequence). The rearrangement links TRBV13 to TRBJ2-3; maybe TRBD1 (6 bases). The receptor was isolated from a newborn girl in good health. The sequencing input was cord blood. The CDR3 coding sequence is TGTGCCAGCAGCTTACCCATGGGGGCGGGCCCGAACACAGATACGCAGTATTTT. It yields the protein CASSLPMGAGPNTDTQYF.